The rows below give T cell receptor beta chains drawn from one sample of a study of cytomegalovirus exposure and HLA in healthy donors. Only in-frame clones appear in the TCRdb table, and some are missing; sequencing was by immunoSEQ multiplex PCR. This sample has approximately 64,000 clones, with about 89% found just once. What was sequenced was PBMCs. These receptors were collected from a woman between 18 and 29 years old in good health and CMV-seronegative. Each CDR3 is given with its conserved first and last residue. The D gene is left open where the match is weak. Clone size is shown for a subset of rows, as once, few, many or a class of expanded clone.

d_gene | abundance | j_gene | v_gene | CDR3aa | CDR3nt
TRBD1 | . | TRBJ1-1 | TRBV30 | CALGQGVTVTEAFF | TGTGCCTTGGGACAGGGAGTGACTGTGACTGAAGCTTTCTTT
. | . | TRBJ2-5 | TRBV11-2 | CASSSERGTLAYGTQYF | TGTGCCAGCAGCTCAGAAAGGGGGACGTTGGCCTATGGGACCCAGTACTTC
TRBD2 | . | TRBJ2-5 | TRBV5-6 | CASSLVAGGHETQYF | TGTGCCAGCAGCTTGGTCGCGGGGGGGCATGAGACCCAGTACTTC
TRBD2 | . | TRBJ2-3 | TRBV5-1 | CASSLISAGVREGSTDTQYF | TGCGCCAGCAGCTTAATCTCCGCGGGAGTCAGAGAAGGAAGCACAGATACGCAGTATTTT
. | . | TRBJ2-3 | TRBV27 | CASRQRTATSTDTQYF | TGTGCCAGCAGACAGAGGACTGCCACTAGCACAGATACGCAGTATTTT
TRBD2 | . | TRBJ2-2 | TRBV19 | CASSTGLAGGLGSGELFF | TGTGCCAGTAGTACCGGACTAGCGGGTGGGCTTGGGTCCGGGGAGCTGTTTTTT
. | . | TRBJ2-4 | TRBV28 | CASSSPPGLAKNIQYF | TGTGCCAGCAGTTCCCCCCCAGGGCTCGCCAAAAACATTCAGTACTTC
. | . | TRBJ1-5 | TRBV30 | CAWSVDTLVQPQHF | TGTGCCTGGAGTGTAGATACTCTTGTGCAGCCCCAGCATTTT
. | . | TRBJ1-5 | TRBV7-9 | CASSLDGQYNQPQHF | TGTGCCAGCAGCTTGGACGGACAGTACAATCAGCCCCAGCATTTT
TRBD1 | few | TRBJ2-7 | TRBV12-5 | CASGLGTGGEGEQYF | TGTGCTAGTGGTCTAGGGACAGGGGGCGAGGGCGAGCAGTACTTC
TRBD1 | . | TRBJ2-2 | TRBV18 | CASSPGTGNTGELFF | TGTGCCAGCTCACCCGGGACAGGGAACACCGGGGAGCTGTTTTTT
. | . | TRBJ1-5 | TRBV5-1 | CASSLPGPNQPQHF | TGCGCCAGCAGCTTACCAGGGCCCAATCAGCCCCAGCATTTT
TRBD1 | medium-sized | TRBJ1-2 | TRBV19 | CASSLGQGVIDYGYTF | TGTGCCAGTAGCCTCGGACAGGGAGTAATAGACTATGGCTACACCTTC
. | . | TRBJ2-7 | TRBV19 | CASSIGLSYEQYF | TGTGCCAGTAGTATAGGACTGTCCTACGAGCAGTACTTC
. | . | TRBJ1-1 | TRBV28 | CASSWMKFDRRNTEAFF | TGTGCCAGCAGTTGGATGAAATTTGACAGACGAAACACTGAAGCTTTCTTT
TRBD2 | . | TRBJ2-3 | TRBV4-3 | CASSQGPLAGGTDTQYF | TGCGCCAGCAGCCAAGGTCCTTTAGCGGGGGGCACAGATACGCAGTATTTT
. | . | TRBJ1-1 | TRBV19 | CASRPGLLNTEAFF | TGTGCCAGTAGACCGGGACTGTTGAACACTGAAGCTTTCTTT
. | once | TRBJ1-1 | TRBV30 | CAWSVLREAFF | TGTGCCTGGAGTGTACTCAGGGAAGCTTTCTTT
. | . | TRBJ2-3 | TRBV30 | CAWSVRGPDTQYF | TGTGCCTGGAGCGTGCGGGGGCCAGATACGCAGTATTTT
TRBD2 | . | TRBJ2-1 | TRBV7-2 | CASSQRTSGTGYNEQFF | TGTGCCAGCAGCCAACGGACTAGCGGGACTGGTTACAATGAGCAGTTCTTC
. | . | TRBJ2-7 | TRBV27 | CASRFDSTEQYF | TGTGCCAGCAGGTTTGACAGTACGGAGCAGTACTTC
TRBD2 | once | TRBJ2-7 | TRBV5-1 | CASSSRTSGSSNDEQYF | TGCGCCAGCAGCTCCAGGACTAGCGGGAGTTCAAACGACGAGCAGTACTTC
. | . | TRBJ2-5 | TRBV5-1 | CASSPVLSSTMETQYF | TGCGCCAGCAGCCCGGTGTTAAGTTCCACCATGGAGACCCAGTACTTC
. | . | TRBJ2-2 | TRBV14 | CASSQDYQTGELFF | TGTGCCAGCAGCCAAGATTACCAGACCGGGGAGCTGTTTTTT
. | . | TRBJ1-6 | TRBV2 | CASSKERSPLHF | TGTGCCAGCAGCAAGGAGCGCTCACCCCTCCACTTT
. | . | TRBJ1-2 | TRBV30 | CAWSPLDRYYGYTF | TGTGCCTGGAGTCCCCTGGACAGATACTATGGCTACACCTTC
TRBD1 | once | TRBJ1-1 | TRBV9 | CASSVVQVGGSEAFF | TGTGCCAGCAGCGTAGTCCAGGTAGGGGGCTCTGAAGCTTTCTTT
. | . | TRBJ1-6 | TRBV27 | CASPLRGLNSPLHF | TGTGCCAGCCCGCTTCGGGGTTTGAATTCACCCCTCCACTTT
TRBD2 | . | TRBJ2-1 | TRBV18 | CASSRRGGGSQGNEQFF | TGTGCCAGCTCACGGAGAGGAGGCGGGAGTCAAGGCAATGAGCAGTTCTTC
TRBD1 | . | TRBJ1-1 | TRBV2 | CASRLGQAPDTEAFF | TGTGCCAGCAGACTTGGACAGGCGCCTGACACTGAAGCTTTCTTT
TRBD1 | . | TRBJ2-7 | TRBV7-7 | CASSLDRGDEQYF | TGTGCTAGCAGCCTTGACAGGGGTGACGAGCAGTACTTC
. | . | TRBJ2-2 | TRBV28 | CASSLAFGELFF | TGTGCCAGCAGTCTAGCGTTCGGGGAGCTGTTTTTT
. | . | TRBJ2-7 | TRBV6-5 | CASSQFYEQYF | TGTGCCAGCAGTCAGTTCTACGAGCAGTACTTC
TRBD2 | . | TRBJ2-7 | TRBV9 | CASSIQAGGPYEQYF | TGTGCCAGCAGCATTCAAGCGGGGGGGCCTTACGAGCAGTACTTC
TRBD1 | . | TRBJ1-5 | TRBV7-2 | CASSRDSGGGKPQHF | TGTGCCAGCAGCCGAGATTCAGGGGGCGGAAAACCCCAGCATTTT
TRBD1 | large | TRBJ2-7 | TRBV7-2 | CASSLDRGKGYEQYF | TGTGCCAGCAGCCTAGACAGGGGGAAAGGTTACGAGCAGTACTTC
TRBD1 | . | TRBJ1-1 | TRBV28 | CAIYGQGATEAFF | TGTGCGATATACGGACAGGGGGCGACTGAAGCTTTCTTT
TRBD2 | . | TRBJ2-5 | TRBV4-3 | CASSQDVGLAEETQYF | TGCGCCAGCAGCCAAGATGTAGGACTAGCGGAAGAGACCCAGTACTTC
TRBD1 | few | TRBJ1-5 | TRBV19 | CASRSEDRVVNQPQHF | TGTGCCAGTAGGTCCGAGGACAGGGTTGTCAATCAGCCCCAGCATTTT
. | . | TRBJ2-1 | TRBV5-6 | CASSVPRDNPYNEQFF | TGTGCCAGCAGCGTCCCAAGGGACAATCCCTACAATGAGCAGTTCTTC
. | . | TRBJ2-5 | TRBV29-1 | CSVAGLIETQYF | TGCAGCGTTGCAGGGCTGATTGAGACCCAGTACTTC